Listed below are T cell receptor beta chains from one sample, sequenced in a study of blood T cell repertoires in COVID-19. Clones were read by immunoSEQ multiplex PCR, and TCRdb kept only the in-frame ones, dropping some. In the table there are more than 55,000 clones, 85% to 90% of which are singletons. The sample was peripheral blood. Receptor source: a woman aged 60 to 75 with COVID-19, enrolled during active disease. CDR3s include the opening cysteine and the closing phenylalanine or tryptophan. The order of the fields is CDR3 DNA, CDR3 protein, D gene, clone size, J gene, V gene. D genes are given only for firm matches. Only part of the rows carry a size: once, few, many, or a class if the clone is expanded.

DNA: TGCGCCAGCAGCCAAGATAATGACAGCCCCTACGAGCAGTACTTC; CDR3: CASSQDNDSPYEQYF; D: .; size: medium-sized; J: TRBJ2-7; V: TRBV4-3
DNA: TGTGCCTGGAGTGCCCCGGCCCCGGGTTCCCAGCATTTT; CDR3: CAWSAPAPGSQHF; D: .; size: .; J: TRBJ1-5; V: TRBV30
DNA: TGTGCCAGCAGCCCTACAGGGGGCGAAGGTGATGGCTACACCTTC; CDR3: CASSPTGGEGDGYTF; D: TRBD1; size: .; J: TRBJ1-2; V: TRBV7-3
DNA: TGTGCCAGCAGCCACAGAGAGACAGTGAACACTGAAGCTTTCTTT; CDR3: CASSHRETVNTEAFF; D: .; size: .; J: TRBJ1-1; V: TRBV7-9
DNA: TGTGCCAGCAGCTTAAACGGGAATTCACCCCTCCACTTT; CDR3: CASSLNGNSPLHF; D: .; size: once; J: TRBJ1-6; V: TRBV7-9
DNA: TGTGCCAGCAGTGAGACTAGCGGGAACCACAATGAGCAGTTCTTC; CDR3: CASSETSGNHNEQFF; D: TRBD2; size: .; J: TRBJ2-1; V: TRBV6-4
DNA: TGTGCCAGCAGCGGGGGCGGGAGGAACGCAGATACGCAGTATTTT; CDR3: CASSGGGRNADTQYF; D: TRBD2; size: .; J: TRBJ2-3; V: TRBV2
DNA: TGTGCCAGCAGCTTCAGACTAGCGGGAGGGCCTCACGAGCAGTACTTC; CDR3: CASSFRLAGGPHEQYF; D: TRBD2; size: once; J: TRBJ2-7; V: TRBV7-9
DNA: TGTGCCAGCAGGCTCGAAGGGACGGGAGGTCACATTCAGTACTTC; CDR3: CASRLEGTGGHIQYF; D: TRBD2; size: .; J: TRBJ2-4; V: TRBV2
DNA: TGTGCCAGCAGCTTAGCGCGGGGTACCCACGAGCAGTACTTC; CDR3: CASSLARGTHEQYF; D: .; size: .; J: TRBJ2-7; V: TRBV7-2
DNA: TGCGCCAGCAGCTTGGATGGGACAGGGTATTCCTACGAGCAGTACTTC; CDR3: CASSLDGTGYSYEQYF; D: TRBD1; size: .; J: TRBJ2-7; V: TRBV5-1
DNA: TGTGCCAGCAGTGATTCCGGACTAGCGGGAGAGGCGAATGAGCAGTTCTTC; CDR3: CASSDSGLAGEANEQFF; D: TRBD2; size: .; J: TRBJ2-1; V: TRBV6-4
DNA: TGTGCCGGGGGAGCGGGAGGCCCGAACACCGGGGAGCTGTTTTTT; CDR3: CAGGAGGPNTGELFF; D: TRBD2; size: .; J: TRBJ2-2; V: TRBV7-7
DNA: TGTGCCAGTAGCGCTACAGGGGTACGCACCGGGGAGCTGTTTTTT; CDR3: CASSATGVRTGELFF; D: TRBD1; size: .; J: TRBJ2-2; V: TRBV19
DNA: TGTGCCAGCTCACCGTCCATCAGCAAAGGGGAACTGTTTTTT; CDR3: CASSPSISKGELFF; D: .; size: once; J: TRBJ1-4; V: TRBV18
DNA: TGTGCCAGCAGTACGGACAGGAGCTCCTACGAGCAGTACTTC; CDR3: CASSTDRSSYEQYF; D: TRBD1; size: .; J: TRBJ2-7; V: TRBV6-2/TRBV6-3
DNA: TGTGCCAGCAGTTACCCTGAGAGCTCTGGAAACACCATATATTTT; CDR3: CASSYPESSGNTIYF; D: .; size: .; J: TRBJ1-3; V: TRBV6-5
DNA: TGTGCCAGCAGTTCAGGGGTTACTGAAGCTTTCTTT; CDR3: CASSSGVTEAFF; D: .; size: .; J: TRBJ1-1; V: TRBV12-3/TRBV12-4
DNA: TGTGCCAGCAGCTTAGGGACAGGGCTCTCCTACGAGCAGTACTTC; CDR3: CASSLGTGLSYEQYF; D: TRBD1; size: .; J: TRBJ2-7; V: TRBV11-2
DNA: TGTGCCAGCAGCCAGTTAGCGGGAGGCACCACAGATACGCAGTATTTT; CDR3: CASSQLAGGTTDTQYF; D: TRBD2; size: .; J: TRBJ2-3; V: TRBV14
DNA: TGCGCCAGCAGCCACCTAGCGGGAGCACAAGATGAGCAGTTCTTC; CDR3: CASSHLAGAQDEQFF; D: TRBD2; size: .; J: TRBJ2-1; V: TRBV5-1
DNA: TGCGCCAGCAGCCAAGATTGGGGGGGGATTGGTGAAGCTTTCTTT; CDR3: CASSQDWGGIGEAFF; D: .; size: .; J: TRBJ1-1; V: TRBV4-1
DNA: TGTGCCAGCAGTCCAATCGCACAGGGGGCGGGGAGCAATCAGCCCCAGCATTTT; CDR3: CASSPIAQGAGSNQPQHF; D: TRBD1; size: .; J: TRBJ1-5; V: TRBV27
DNA: TGTGCCAGCAGTCAAACTAGCGGGCCCTACGAGCAGTACTTC; CDR3: CASSQTSGPYEQYF; D: TRBD2; size: .; J: TRBJ2-7; V: TRBV11-2
DNA: TGTGCCAGTAGTAAGGGATGGACAGGGAGCTCTGGAAACACCATATATTTT; CDR3: CASSKGWTGSSGNTIYF; D: TRBD1; size: .; J: TRBJ1-3; V: TRBV19
DNA: TGTGCCACCAGCCCATTGGTGGGACAGGGGGCACATGAGCAGTTCTTC; CDR3: CATSPLVGQGAHEQFF; D: TRBD1; size: once; J: TRBJ2-1; V: TRBV24-1
DNA: TGTGCCAGCAGTGACTCGAAGACTAGGCACCACAATGAGCAGTTCTTC; CDR3: CASSDSKTRHHNEQFF; D: .; size: once; J: TRBJ2-1; V: TRBV6-4
DNA: TGCGCCAGCAGCCCCAAGGGCGGACAGAACACTGAAGCTTTCTTT; CDR3: CASSPKGGQNTEAFF; D: .; size: .; J: TRBJ1-1; V: TRBV5-1
DNA: TGCGCCAGCAGCTTGGTAAGAGGCGGGAAGAACACTGAAGCTTTCTTT; CDR3: CASSLVRGGKNTEAFF; D: .; size: .; J: TRBJ1-1; V: TRBV5-1
DNA: TGTGAACTTTTCCGGGCCCTTCACAAGAGGGGGTATGGCTACACCTTC; CDR3: CELFRALHKRGYGYTF; D: .; size: .; J: TRBJ1-2; V: TRBV25-1
DNA: TGTGCCAGCAGCACGCCGGTACAGTTCACTGAAGCTTTCTTT; CDR3: CASSTPVQFTEAFF; D: .; size: .; J: TRBJ1-1; V: TRBV7-2
DNA: TGTGCCAGCAGCTTCCAGACAGGGTCGAAGGAGCAGTACTTC; CDR3: CASSFQTGSKEQYF; D: TRBD1; size: .; J: TRBJ2-7; V: TRBV7-2
DNA: TGTGCCAGCAGTCCTCTAGCCACGGGAGGGTACAATGAGCAGTTCTTC; CDR3: CASSPLATGGYNEQFF; D: TRBD2; size: .; J: TRBJ2-1; V: TRBV27
DNA: TGTGCCAGCAGCTTAAGGCGGGAGCATTTGGTCGAGCAGTACTTC; CDR3: CASSLRREHLVEQYF; D: TRBD2; size: .; J: TRBJ2-7; V: TRBV11-2
DNA: TGTGCCAGCAGTCGGACAGGGGAGGGCTACACCTTC; CDR3: CASSRTGEGYTF; D: TRBD1; size: .; J: TRBJ1-2; V: TRBV6-5
DNA: TGTGCCAGTCAGGGATACAATGAGCAGTTCTTC; CDR3: CASQGYNEQFF; D: .; size: few; J: TRBJ2-1; V: TRBV7-9
DNA: TGTGCCAGCAGCTTAAGAGGGTTTTCCTACGAGCAGTACTTC; CDR3: CASSLRGFSYEQYF; D: .; size: once; J: TRBJ2-7; V: TRBV11-3
DNA: TGTGCCAGCAGCTACCGGGGACAGGCGGATCAGCCCCAGCATTTT; CDR3: CASSYRGQADQPQHF; D: TRBD1; size: .; J: TRBJ1-5; V: TRBV7-9
DNA: TGTGCCAGCAGTGTGGGACTAGCGGTCTACAATGAGCAGTTCTTC; CDR3: CASSVGLAVYNEQFF; D: TRBD2; size: .; J: TRBJ2-1; V: TRBV11-3
DNA: TGTGCCAGCAGGGCCGGGACTAGCCGTGATACGCAGTATTTT; CDR3: CASRAGTSRDTQYF; D: TRBD2; size: .; J: TRBJ2-3; V: TRBV5-6
DNA: TGTGCCAGCAGCCCGGGACTAGCGGATTCCTACAATGAGCAGTTCTTC; CDR3: CASSPGLADSYNEQFF; D: TRBD2; size: .; J: TRBJ2-1; V: TRBV11-1
DNA: TGTGCCAGCAGCACCTGGGACAGCCACAACACCAACTCCTACGAGCAGTACTTC; CDR3: CASSTWDSHNTNSYEQYF; D: TRBD1; size: .; J: TRBJ2-7; V: TRBV7-9
DNA: TGTGCCAGCAGCGTAGAAGACTTGGCGGGAGAGCAGTACTTC; CDR3: CASSVEDLAGEQYF; D: .; size: .; J: TRBJ2-7; V: TRBV9
DNA: TGTGCCAGCAGACAGTCCGGGACAGGGGGCAATCAGCCCCAGCATTTT; CDR3: CASRQSGTGGNQPQHF; D: TRBD1; size: .; J: TRBJ1-5; V: TRBV3-1/TRBV3-2
DNA: TGTGCCTGGAACAGGGGGCCTGGAGAAAAACTGTTTTTT; CDR3: CAWNRGPGEKLFF; D: TRBD1; size: .; J: TRBJ1-4; V: TRBV30
DNA: TGTGCCAGCAGACAGAACGGACACGATTACAATGAGCAGTTCTTC; CDR3: CASRQNGHDYNEQFF; D: .; size: once; J: TRBJ2-1; V: TRBV28
DNA: TGTGCCAGCAGCCAAGCTTCACAGGGTTTGAACACTGAAGCTTTCTTT; CDR3: CASSQASQGLNTEAFF; D: .; size: .; J: TRBJ1-1; V: TRBV3-1/TRBV3-2
DNA: TGTGCCAGCAGTTACTCGAACAGCATGGGAAAACTGTTTTTT; CDR3: CASSYSNSMGKLFF; D: .; size: once; J: TRBJ1-4; V: TRBV6-2/TRBV6-3
DNA: TGTGCCAGCATGGACAGGGCCTTCCTCGAGCAGTACTTC; CDR3: CASMDRAFLEQYF; D: TRBD1; size: .; J: TRBJ2-7; V: TRBV28
DNA: TGTGCCAGTAGTATAGATGTGTTCAGAGGGACAGCTAGGAACATTCAGTACTTC; CDR3: CASSIDVFRGTARNIQYF; D: TRBD1; size: .; J: TRBJ2-4; V: TRBV19